One sample yielded the 18 T cell receptor beta chains listed below, sequenced in a study of shared clonotypes between healthy human individuals. TCRdb's table, derived via immunoSEQ multiplex PCR, lists solely in-frame clones and lacks some. The profile covers around 500,000 clones, with more than 65% appearing a single time and roughly 12% taken by the ten largest. Source material: PBMCs. The receptor source for this set is a woman between 40 and 50 years old in good health. Some clones in this sample may be carry-over from other donors' samples.

The chain combines TRBV28 with TRBJ1-5; 9 nucleotides line up with TRBD1. V shed 2 bases, J shed 5 bases, and the junction held 4 bases outside the gene matches. Per germline, CDR1 MDHEN and CDR2 SYDVKM. The CDR3 spans 15 residues. This chain's CDR3 is CASSLPGQGDQPQHF. CDR3 nucleotide sequence: TGTGCCAGCAGTTTACCGGGACAGGGAGATCAGCCCCAGCATTTT.

In this sample, this clone turned up a few times. This chain joins TRBV30 and TRBJ1-1; 11 nucleotides match TRBD1. V lost 6 bases, J lost 3 bases, and 3 bases stayed unmatched. Germline V gene lookup returns CDR1 GTSNPN and CDR2 SVGIG (reference sequence). CDR3 length: 13 residues. This CDR3 is CACPGQGDTEAFF. The CDR3 nucleotides read TGTGCCTGCCCGGGACAGGGGGACACTGAAGCTTTCTTT. Drawing the rest from reference TRBV30 and TRBJ1-1, the complete variable domain is SQTIHQWPATLVQPVGSPLSLECTVEGTSNPNLYWYRQAAGRGLQLLFYSVGIGQISSEVPQNLSASRPQDRQFILSSKKLLLSDSGFYLCACPGQGDTEAFFGQGTRLTVV.

This clone has only a few counts. This same CDR3 is encoded by further DNA sequences in the sample. The J gene is TRBJ2-5, the V gene TRBV5-1; a possible D gene is TRBD1 (5 bases). Trimming pared 2 bases from V and 1 base from J, leaving 9 bases between. The V gene's germline CDR1 is SGHRS and CDR2 YFSETQ. The CDR3 covers 14 residues. The CDR3 reads CASSLGAVQETQYF. In DNA form, the CDR3 reads TGCGCCAGCAGCTTAGGGGCAGTCCAAGAGACCCAGTACTTC.

The CDR3 region has the DNA TGTGCCAGCAGTTTAGGGGTTGAAGTCTATGGCTACACCTTC. Translation gives CASSLGVEVYGYTF. The V gene is TRBV28, the J gene TRBJ1-2; no reliable D call. Germline CDR1 is MDHEN and CDR2 is SYDVKM. Trimming pared 2 bases from V and 4 bases from J, leaving 11 bases between. CDR3 length: 14 residues.

The chain links TRBV18 to TRBJ2-7; possibly TRBD1 for D (5 bases). This CDR3 region has 15 residues. From germline, CDR1 is KGHSH and CDR2 LQKENI. V was shortened by 3 bases and J by 0 bases, with 12 bases between the two germline ends. The CDR3 protein is CASSPKGFFSYEQYF. CDR3 nucleotides: TGTGCCAGCTCACCCAAGGGGTTTTTCTCCTACGAGCAGTACTTC.

The chain uses TRBV7-2 and TRBJ2-1; 9 bases match TRBD1. This CDR3 is 14 amino acids long. The germline gives CDR1 SGHTA, CDR2 FQGNSA. The V and J ends lost 11 bases and 6 bases, in that order; junction bases with no gene match: 11. CDR3 coding DNA: TGTGCCTCGACTTGGACAGGGGCGCGCAATGAGCAGTTCTTC. Its protein product is CASTWTGARNEQFF.

This chain connects TRBV5-1 to TRBJ2-5; a possible D gene is TRBD2 (5 bases). V was shortened by 0 bases and J by 4 bases, with 10 bases between the two germline ends. This CDR3 contains 14 residues. Germline CDR1 is SGHRS and CDR2 is YFSETQ. CDR3 sequence: CASSLAGNLETQYF. Here the CDR3 DNA reads TGCGCCAGCAGCTTGGCGGGAAACCTAGAGACCCAGTACTTC.

This clone was recorded at least ten times. The rearrangement joins TRBV4-3 to TRBJ1-2; 9 nucleotides line up with TRBD1. Germline V gene sequence: CDR1 LGHNA, CDR2 YSLEER. The CDR3 has 13 residues. The V and J ends lost 5 bases and 7 bases, in that order; junction bases with no gene match: 5. The CDR3 DNA reads as TGCGCCAGCAGCGGGGGACAGGGTCTTGGCTACACCTTC. Translating it yields CASSGGQGLGYTF.

Details on this clone: The same CDR3 arises from other DNA sequences in this sample as well. The chain uses TRBV2 and TRBJ2-5; 15 positions match TRBD2. This CDR3 contains 15 residues. V dropped 3 bases and J dropped 4; count of bases not matched to a gene: 0. CDR1 is SNHLY, CDR2 FYNNEI, per germline. CDR3 sequence: CASSEGLAGGETQYF. The CDR3, as DNA: TGTGCCAGCAGTGAGGGACTAGCGGGGGGAGAGACCCAGTACTTC.

The V and J genes are TRBV29-1 and TRBJ1-2; D might be TRBD1 (5 bases). Germline CDR1 reads SQVTM; CDR2 reads ANQGSEA. The CDR3 extends over 15 amino acids. V lost 6 bases and J lost 3, with 20 bases in between. The CDR3 DNA sequence: TGCAGCGTGACCCGGGACTTTGTAAGGGACTATGGCTACACCTTC. It encodes CSVTRDFVRDYGYTF.

The chain is built from TRBV7-9 and TRBJ2-1; TRBD2 matches at 7 bases. The V and J ends lost 2 bases and 2 bases, in that order; junction bases with no gene match: 3. This CDR3 has 15 amino acids. Germline-derived CDR1 and CDR2 are SEHNR and FQNEAQ (reference sequence). The CDR3 DNA sequence: TGTGCCAGCAGCTTAACCGGGACTACCTACAATGAGCAGTTCTTC. Translation: CASSLTGTTYNEQFF. The entire variable domain, with the rest obtained from reference TRBV7-9 and TRBJ2-1, is as follows: DTGVSQNPRHKITKRGQNVTFRCDPISEHNRLYWYRQTLGQGPEFLTYFQNEAQLEKSRLLSDRFSAERPKGSFSTLEIQRTEQGDSAMYLCASSLTGTTYNEQFFGPGTRLTVL.

With regard to this clone: A read error may account for a junction end that differs from germline. Distinct nucleotide sequences in the sample also encode this CDR3. As DNA, the CDR3 is TGTGCCAGCGTAGCGGGAGACTTTTCTGGGGCCAACGTACTGACTTTT. Protein product: CASVAGDFSGANVLTF. This sequence joins TRBV4-2 and TRBJ2-6; 9 bases map to TRBD2. This CDR3 comprises 16 residues. Germline-derived CDR1 and CDR2 are LGHNA and YNFKEQ.

The J gene is TRBJ1-1, the V gene TRBV27; a possible D gene is TRBD1 (5 bases). The germline gives CDR1 MNHEY, CDR2 SMNVEV (reference sequence). This CDR3 contains 13 residues. V was trimmed by 8 bases and J by 4 bases, leaving 14 bases between them. The CDR3 bases are TGTGCCAGCGGTCTTGGGGGTGGCACTGAAGCTTTCTTT. It translates to CASGLGGGTEAFF.

The chain links TRBV21-1 to TRBJ1-4; whether TRBD1, the table's D call, matches the DNA was not checked. TRBV21-1 is a pseudogene. The length of the CDR3 is 15 residues. The CDR3 DNA follows: TGTGCCAGCAGCGAGGGACAGGCAACTAATGAAAAACTGTTTTTT. The encoded protein is CASSEGQATNEKLFF.

This clone was seen repeatedly, ten times or more. The chain combines TRBV4-1 with TRBJ2-1, with TRBD1 matching over 9 bases. In germline, CDR1 is MGHRA, CDR2 YSYEKL. V shed 1 base and J 7 bases; nucleotides not matched to a gene: 8. This CDR3 comprises 16 residues. CDR3 loop: CASSQGPGQGRNEQFF. In nucleotides, the CDR3 is TGCGCCAGCAGCCAAGGCCCGGGACAGGGACGGAATGAGCAGTTCTTC.

The gene calls are TRBV2 and TRBJ2-2; TRBD1 agrees at 8 bases. The germline CDR1 and CDR2 sequences are SNHLY and FYNNEI. The V gene end was trimmed by 6 bases and the J gene end by 4 bases; junction bases not matched to a gene: 4. The CDR3 consists of 14 residues. The DNA of the CDR3 is TGTGCCAGCAGGGACAGGGCGGGCACCGGGGAGCTGTTTTTT. This encodes CASRDRAGTGELFF. The full variable domain, its missing parts supplied by reference TRBV2 and TRBJ2-2, is EPEVTQTPSHQVTQMGQEVILRCVPISNHLYFYWYRQILGQKVEFLVSFYNNEISEKSEIFDDQFSVERPDGSNFTLKIRSTKLEDSAMYFCASRDRAGTGELFFGEGSRLTVL.

There are a few counts of this clone. The genes are TRBV28 and TRBJ2-4; TRBD1 aligns across 10 bases. This CDR3 spans 14 amino acids. Germline CDR1 is MDHEN and CDR2 is SYDVKM. The junction had 11 bases not matched to a gene; V was cut back by 8 bases and J by 10 bases. CDR3 amino acids: CASGSRDRGMIQYF. The CDR3 DNA is TGTGCCAGCGGGAGCCGGGACAGGGGAATGATTCAGTACTTC.

The CDR3, as DNA: TGTGCCAGCAGCGCTGGAAGGGGAGCTTTCTTT. The encoded protein is CASSAGRGAFF. The chain combines TRBV9 with TRBJ1-1; a weak D match, TRBD1 (5 bases). V was trimmed by 3 bases and J by 10 bases, leaving 10 bases between them. The CDR3 covers 11 residues. The germline V gene has CDR1 SGDLS and CDR2 YYNGEE. Full variable domain (rest looked up from reference TRBV9 and TRBJ1-1): DSGVTQTPKHLITATGQRVTLRCSPRSGDLSVYWYQQSLDQGLQFLIQYYNGEERAKGNILERFSAQQFPDLHSELNLSSLELGDSALYFCASSAGRGAFFGQGTRLTVV.